The next 10 T cell receptor beta chains were all read from a single sample in a study of blood T cell repertoires in COVID-19. The method was immunoSEQ multiplex PCR; TCRdb's version includes in-frame clones alone and lacks a portion of them. Seen here are under 85,000 clones, roughly 80% observed once, and the top ten hold more than 40%. The specimen sequenced was peripheral blood. These receptors were taken from a human donor in a cohort sampled during active COVID-19.

This clone is a singleton in its sample. The chain recombines TRBV11-3 with TRBJ1-2; D unclear. The CDR3 runs to 11 residues. Trimming took off 5 bases at V and 13 bases at J, with 14 bases between the two ends. Germline loops: CDR1 SGHNT, CDR2 YENEEA. CDR3 in DNA: TGTGCCAGCAGCCCGGCGGAGGGAATCACCTTC. Its translation: CASSPAEGITF.

CDR3 sequence: CASATGGRDTQYF. Written as DNA, the CDR3 is TGTGCCTCCGCCACCGGCGGGCGGGATACGCAGTATTTT. J is TRBJ2-3 and V is TRBV10-3, with D possibly TRBD2 on 5 matching bases. There are 13 residues in the CDR3. From germline, CDR1 is ENHRY and CDR2 SYGVKD. The V end lost 11 bases, the J end lost 6 bases, and 18 bases lay between the germline ends.

The CDR3 loop is CASSLGAGNYGYTF. CDR3 sequence (DNA): TGTGCCAGCAGCTTAGGGGCAGGGAACTATGGCTACACCTTC. The chain combines TRBV7-9 with TRBJ1-2; D possibly corresponds to TRBD1 (5 bases). The CDR3 consists of 14 residues. Trimming pared 1 base from V and 2 bases from J, leaving 8 bases between. CDR1 and CDR2 from the germline V gene are SEHNR and FQNEAQ (reference sequence).

J is TRBJ2-7 and V is TRBV18, with a weak D call TRBD1 (6 bases). V was cut by 2 bases and J by 4 bases, with 15 bases left in between. This CDR3 has 15 residues. The V gene's germline CDR1 is KGHSH and CDR2 LQKENI. CDR3 residues: CASSPVAGQTYEQYF. The CDR3 nucleotides read TGTGCCAGCTCACCAGTGGCAGGACAGACTTACGAGCAGTACTTC.

The gene calls are TRBV30 and TRBJ1-2; no clear D. In germline, CDR1 is GTSNPN, CDR2 SVGIG (reference sequence). CDR3 length: 13 residues. V lost 3 bases and J lost 5, with 13 bases in between. As DNA, the CDR3 is TGTGCCTGGAGCCGCCCCCTCGGGTATGGCTACACCTTC. As protein: CAWSRPLGYGYTF.

The chain links TRBV5-4 to TRBJ1-4, with D possibly TRBD1 on 6 matching bases. V was trimmed by 7 bases and J by 8 bases, leaving 15 bases between them. Germline assignment: CDR1 SGHNT and CDR2 YYREEE (reference sequence). CDR3 length: 13 amino acids. The CDR3 region is CASGEGGREKLFF. Here the CDR3 DNA reads TGTGCCAGCGGGGAGGGGGGCCGGGAAAAACTGTTTTTT.

The chain joins TRBV28 to TRBJ2-2, with a tentative D call TRBD1 (5 bases). The germline V gene has CDR1 MDHEN and CDR2 SYDVKM. The CDR3 spans 18 residues. The V end was cut by 5 bases, the J end by 5 bases, with 24 bases between. In DNA, the CDR3 is TGTGCCAGCAGTCCCTACAGGCCTGCGAACACCAGGACCGGGGAGCTGTTTTTT. It encodes CASSPYRPANTRTGELFF.

The chain joins TRBV2 to TRBJ1-2; TRBD1 might be the D (6 bases). Trimming took off 8 bases at V and 0 bases at J, with 13 bases between the two ends. The CDR3 contains 14 residues. The V gene's germline CDR1 is SNHLY and CDR2 FYNNEI. The CDR3 sequence is CASGLGASNYGYTF. CDR3 bases: TGTGCCAGCGGTCTGGGGGCTTCTAACTATGGCTACACCTTC.

The V and J genes are TRBV11-2 and TRBJ2-1; TRBD1 matches at 7 bases. This CDR3 is built from 13 residues. Trimming at V came to 3 bases and at J to 7 bases, leaving 3 bases not matched to a gene. The germline V gene has CDR1 SGHAT and CDR2 FQNNGV. CDR3 in amino acids: CASSLDRLNEQFF. The DNA of the CDR3 is TGTGCCAGCAGCTTGGACAGGCTTAATGAGCAGTTCTTC.

The table lists this clone with a count of one. CDR3 sequence reads: CASSITAGGPQHF. The CDR3 DNA reads as TGTGCCAGTAGTATAACAGCAGGAGGGCCCCAGCATTTT. The rearrangement joins TRBV19 to TRBJ1-5; D is ambiguous. The CDR3 length is 13 residues. V shed 2 bases and J shed 9 bases, with 11 bases lying between them. Germline V gene sequence: CDR1 LNHDA, CDR2 SQIVND (reference sequence).